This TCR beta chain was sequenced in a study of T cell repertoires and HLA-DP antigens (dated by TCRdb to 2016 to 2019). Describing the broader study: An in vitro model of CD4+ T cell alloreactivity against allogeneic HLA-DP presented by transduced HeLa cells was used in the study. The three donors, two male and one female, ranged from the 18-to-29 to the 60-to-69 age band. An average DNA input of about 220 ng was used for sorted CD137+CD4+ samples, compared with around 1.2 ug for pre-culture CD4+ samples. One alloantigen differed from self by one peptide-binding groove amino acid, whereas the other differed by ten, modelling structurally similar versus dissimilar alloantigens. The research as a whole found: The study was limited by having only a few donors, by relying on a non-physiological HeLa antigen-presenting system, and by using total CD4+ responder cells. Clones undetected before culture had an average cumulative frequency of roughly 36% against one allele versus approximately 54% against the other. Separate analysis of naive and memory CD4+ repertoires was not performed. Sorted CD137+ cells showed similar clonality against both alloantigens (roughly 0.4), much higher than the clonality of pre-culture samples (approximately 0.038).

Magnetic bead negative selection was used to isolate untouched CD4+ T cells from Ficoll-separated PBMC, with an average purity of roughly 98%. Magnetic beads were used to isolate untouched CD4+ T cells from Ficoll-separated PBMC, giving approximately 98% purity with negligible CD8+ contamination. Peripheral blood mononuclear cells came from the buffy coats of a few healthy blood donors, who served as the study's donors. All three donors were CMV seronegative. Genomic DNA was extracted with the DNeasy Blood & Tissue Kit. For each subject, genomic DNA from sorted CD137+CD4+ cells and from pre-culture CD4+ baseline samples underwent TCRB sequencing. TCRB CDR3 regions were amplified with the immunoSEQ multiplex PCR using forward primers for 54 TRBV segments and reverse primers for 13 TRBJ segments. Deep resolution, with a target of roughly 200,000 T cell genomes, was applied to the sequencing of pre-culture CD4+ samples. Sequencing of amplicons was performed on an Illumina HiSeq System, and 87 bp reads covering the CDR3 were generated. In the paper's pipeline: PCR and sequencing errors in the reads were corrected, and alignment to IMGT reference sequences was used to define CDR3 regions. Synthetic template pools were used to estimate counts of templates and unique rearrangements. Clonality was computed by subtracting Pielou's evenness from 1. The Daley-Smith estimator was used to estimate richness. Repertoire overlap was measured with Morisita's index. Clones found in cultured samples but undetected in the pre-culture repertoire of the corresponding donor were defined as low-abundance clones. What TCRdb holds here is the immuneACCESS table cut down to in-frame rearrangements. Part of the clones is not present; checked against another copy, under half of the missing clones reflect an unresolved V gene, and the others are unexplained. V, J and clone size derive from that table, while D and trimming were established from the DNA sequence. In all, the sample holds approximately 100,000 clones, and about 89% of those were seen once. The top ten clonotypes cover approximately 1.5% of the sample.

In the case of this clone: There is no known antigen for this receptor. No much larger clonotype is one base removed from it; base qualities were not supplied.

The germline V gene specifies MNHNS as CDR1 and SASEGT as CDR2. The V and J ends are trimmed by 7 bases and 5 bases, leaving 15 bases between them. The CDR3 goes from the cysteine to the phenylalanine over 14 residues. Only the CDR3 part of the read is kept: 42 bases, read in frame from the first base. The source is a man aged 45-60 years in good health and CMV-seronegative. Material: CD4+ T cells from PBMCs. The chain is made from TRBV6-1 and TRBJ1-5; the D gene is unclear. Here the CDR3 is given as CASTEGFGHQPQHF. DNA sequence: TGTGCCAGCACGGAGGGTTTTGGGCATCAGCCCCAGCATTTT.